Each of the 26 T cell receptor beta chains below was sequenced from the same sample in a study of CD8+CD57+ T cells in acquired aplastic anemia. Genomic DNA, serving as template, underwent TCR beta VDJ and CDR3 profiling. Using its own MiXCR run on the reads, TCRdb lists one record per CDR3 protein. This sample has approximately 150,000 distinct CDR3 sequences, with roughly 48% found just once. In patients chosen for sequencing, flow cytometry had shown CD8+CD57+ cell expansion. The specimen was sorted CD4+, CD8+, or CD8+CD57+ T cells (not recorded which) from PBMCs. The receptors originated from a human donor with aplastic anemia.

The chain joins TRBV6-1 to TRBJ1-6; D is unclear. The germline V gene encodes CDR1 MNHNS and CDR2 SASEGT. This CDR3 is built from 14 residues. V dropped 5 bases and J dropped 9 bases, with 14 bases sitting between them. The CDR3 nucleotides are TGTGCCAGCAGTCCCCGGGTCCTTACTTCACCCCTCCACTTT. It encodes CASSPRVLTSPLHF.

Details on this clonotype: This likely comes from a read error, as the CDR3 has no conserved phenylalanine or tryptophan at its end. V gene TRBV10-3 combines with J gene TRBJ2-7; D perhaps matches TRBD1 (5 bases). Germline CDR1 is ENHRY and CDR2 is SYGVKD. Trimming took 3 bases from V and 4 from J, leaving 16 bases between them. The CDR3 runs 15 residues. CDR3 loop: CAISDGPEQAYEQYL. The CDR3 DNA reads as TGTGCCATCAGTGATGGGCCGGAACAGGCGTACGAGCAGTACCTC.

The chain recombines TRBV12-3 or TRBV12-4 with TRBJ1-5; possible D gene TRBD1, 6 bases. V was cut by 6 bases and J by 2 bases, with 11 bases left in between. The CDR3 has 14 residues. The CDR3 is CASSHRTGNQPQHF. In DNA, the CDR3 is TGTGCCAGCAGCCATAGGACAGGCAATCAGCCCCAGCATTTT.

This clonotype was seen only a few times. This chain links TRBV29-1 with TRBJ2-1; 10 bases fit TRBD2. Germline V CDR1 and CDR2: SQVTM, ANQGSEA. CDR3 length: 14 amino acids. Trimming cost V 7 bases and J 6 bases; bases outside gene matches: 9. CDR3 sequence: CSASTSGPSNEQFF. The CDR3 nucleotides are TGCAGCGCTTCGACTAGCGGGCCTTCCAATGAGCAGTTCTTC.

The CDR3 is CASSDGDNNEQFF. CDR3 nucleotide sequence: TGTGCCAGCAGTGACGGGGACAACAATGAGCAGTTCTTC. V gene TRBV6-4 combines with J gene TRBJ2-1, with D perhaps TRBD1 (6 bases). Trimming shortened V by 2 bases and J by 5 bases, and 7 bases separated the two germline ends. CDR1 MRHNA and CDR2 SNTAGT come from the germline V gene. CDR3 length: 13 amino acids.

This clonotype appeared a single time. The chain couples TRBV10-2 to TRBJ2-7, with 16 positions matching TRBD2. In germline, CDR1 is WSHSY, CDR2 SAAADI. Trimming removed 5 bases from V and 3 bases from J; junction bases left unmatched: 10. The CDR3 runs to 18 residues. This CDR3 reads CASSQGLAGGRYLYEQYF. The CDR3, as DNA: TGCGCCAGCAGTCAGGGACTAGCGGGGGGGCGGTACCTCTACGAGCAGTACTTC.

This clonotype was detected ten times or more. The genes are TRBV20-1 and TRBJ2-5; D is ambiguous. With 2 bases removed from V and 2 bases from J, the gap between germline ends came to 9 bases. This CDR3 spans 13 amino acids. From germline, CDR1 is DFQATT and CDR2 SNEGSKA (reference sequence). The CDR3 loop reads CSARRPSQETQYF. The CDR3 DNA reads TGCAGTGCTAGAAGGCCCTCTCAAGAGACCCAGTACTTC.

This clonotype was recorded at least ten times. The genes are TRBV9 and TRBJ1-3, with D uncertain. Looked up from germline, CDR1 is SGDLS and CDR2 is YYNGEE. CDR3 size: 11 residues. V was shortened by 4 bases and J by 8 bases, with 7 bases between the two germline ends. The CDR3 is CASSSGYTIYF. CDR3 sequence (DNA): TGTGCCAGCAGCTCGGGATACACCATATATTTT.

V and J are TRBV9 and TRBJ2-1; 7 nucleotides line up with TRBD1. CDR1 is SGDLS and CDR2 is YYNGEE in the germline V gene. After removal of 0 bases from V and 1 base from J, the junction contained 1 base not matched to a gene. The CDR3 contains 15 residues. The CDR3 reads CASSVGQGSYNEQFF. CDR3 nucleotides: TGTGCCAGCAGCGTAGGACAGGGATCCTACAATGAGCAGTTCTTC. The whole variable domain, filled in from reference TRBV9 and TRBJ2-1, reads DSGVTQTPKHLITATGQRVTLRCSPRSGDLSVYWYQQSLDQGLQFLIQYYNGEERAKGNILERFSAQQFPDLHSELNLSSLELGDSALYFCASSVGQGSYNEQFFGPGTRLTVL.

As regards this clonotype: At one end the junction does not follow the germline gene, possibly because of a read error. J is TRBJ1-6 and V is TRBV14; 8 bases line up with TRBD1. In germline, CDR1 is SGHDN, CDR2 FVKESK. This CDR3 contains 15 residues. CDR3 amino acids: CASSPRTGLNSPLRF. In nucleotides, the CDR3 is TGTGCCAGCAGCCCTAGGACAGGGCTTAACTCACCCCTCCGCTTT.

This clonotype has at least ten counts. The J gene is TRBJ2-5, the V gene TRBV7-2, with D tentatively TRBD1 (5 bases). The length of the CDR3 is 13 residues. Germline CDR1 and CDR2: SGHTA and FQGNSA. The germline V and J ends were trimmed by 3 bases and 5 bases, with 10 bases remaining between them. CDR3 bases: TGTGCCAGCAGCTTCCAGACAGTCGAGACCCAGTACTTC. It is translated as CASSFQTVETQYF.

Many counts were recorded for this clonotype. The chain recombines TRBV15 with TRBJ2-3; TRBD2 matches 14 bases. Trimming cost V 4 bases and J 4 bases; bases outside gene matches: 4. Germline-derived CDR1 and CDR2 are LNHNV and YYDKDF (reference sequence). The CDR3 has 16 amino acids. Here the CDR3 reads CATSTRLAGGADTQYF. The DNA of the CDR3 is TGTGCCACCAGCACCCGACTAGCGGGGGGGGCAGATACGCAGTATTTT.

The chain employs TRBV19 and TRBJ2-7; D might be TRBD1 (6 bases). V was shortened by 5 bases and J by 7 bases, with 12 bases between the two germline ends. CDR3 length: 12 residues. In germline, CDR1 is LNHDA, CDR2 SQIVND (reference sequence). CDR3 bases: TGTGCCAGTAGTGCAGGGGTTCGGGAGCAGTACTTC. Translating gives CASSAGVREQYF. The full variable domain, rest sourced from reference TRBV19 and TRBJ2-7, is DGGITQSPKYLFRKEGQNVTLSCEQNLNHDAMYWYRQDPGQGLRLIYYSQIVNDFQKGDIAEGYSVSREKKESFPLTVTSAQKNPTAFYLCASSAGVREQYFGPGTRLTVT.

This clonotype was counted once. This sequence joins TRBV29-1 and TRBJ1-5; D might be TRBD1 (6 bases). Germline CDR1 reads SQVTM; CDR2 reads ANQGSEA. The CDR3 sequence is 14 residues long. V lost 1 base to trimming and J lost 0 bases, with 7 bases between them. The CDR3 bases are TGCAGCGTTGAAGTAGGGGGTAGCAATCAGCCCCAGCATTTT. Its protein product is CSVEVGGSNQPQHF.

Turning to this clonotype: The junction shows a germline mismatch at one end, possibly a read error. The chain couples TRBV20-1 to TRBJ1-4; TRBD1 matches 10 bases. There are 17 residues in the CDR3. CDR1 is DFQATT, CDR2 SNEGSKA, per germline (reference sequence). CDR3 bases: TGCGGTGCTAGAGGGGACAGGGGAAGAAGTACTAATGAAAAACTGTTTTTT. This translates into CGARGDRGRSTNEKLFF.

This clonotype was counted at least ten times. This chain joins TRBV4-2 and TRBJ2-1, with TRBD2 identical over 13 bases. Germline V CDR1 and CDR2: LGHNA, YNFKEQ. With 4 bases clipped from V and 6 bases from J, the junction kept 3 bases outside the gene matches. There are 15 residues in the CDR3. The CDR3 nucleotides are TGTGCCAGCAGCCTTGGGACTAGCGGGACCAATGAGCAGTTCTTC. Translating it yields CASSLGTSGTNEQFF.

The sample holds many counts of this clonotype. The rearrangement joins TRBV12-3 or TRBV12-4 to TRBJ1-5; TRBD1 might be the D (5 bases). This CDR3 is built from 14 residues. Trimming shortened V by 6 bases and J by 2 bases, and 11 bases separated the two germline ends. The CDR3 coding sequence is TGTGCCAGCAGGGGGCAGGGAGGCAATCAGCCCCAGCATTTT. Translating gives CASRGQGGNQPQHF.

In nucleotides, the CDR3 is TGCAGCGCCGAGGAGGGCCGACGGAGCTCCTACAATGAGCAGTTCTTC. It encodes CSAEEGRRSSYNEQFF. V and J are TRBV29-1 and TRBJ2-1, with D perhaps TRBD2 (6 bases). V dropped 7 bases and J dropped 0 bases, with 19 bases sitting between them. The CDR3 loop spans 16 amino acids. Germline CDR1 SQVTM, CDR2 ANQGSEA.

This clonotype occurred many times. The rearrangement joins TRBV12-3 or TRBV12-4 to TRBJ1-1; D is unresolved. V lost 6 bases to trimming and J lost 0 bases, with 8 bases between them. The CDR3 is made up of 13 amino acids. This CDR3 reads CASRRTVNTEAFF. DNA for the CDR3: TGTGCCAGCAGGCGGACGGTGAACACTGAAGCTTTCTTT.

In this sample, this clonotype turned up once. The V call is TRBV4-2, the J call TRBJ2-7, with D perhaps assigned TRBD1 or TRBD2 (6 bases each). CDR1 is LGHNA and CDR2 is YNFKEQ in the germline V gene. This CDR3 region has 16 residues. Trimming cost V 2 bases and J 6 bases, with 20 bases left between them. The CDR3, as DNA: TGTGCCAGCAGCCAATCATCACAGGGAGGATTTGGCGAGCAGTACTTC. It translates to CASSQSSQGGFGEQYF.

This clonotype came up many times. The gene calls are TRBV2 and TRBJ1-1; tentative D call: TRBD1 (5 bases). CDR3 length: 13 amino acids. The V end was cut by 1 base, the J end by 6 bases, with 9 bases between. CDR1 is SNHLY, CDR2 FYNNEI, per germline. The CDR3 region has the DNA TGTGCCAGCAGTGAAGTCAGGGTCCCTGAAGCTTTCTTT. This sequence encodes CASSEVRVPEAFF.

In the case of this clonotype: This could be a read error, since a much larger clone is one nucleotide away. The chain recombines TRBV5-6 with TRBJ1-2; 7 bases match TRBD1. Germline V lookup: CDR1 SGHDT, CDR2 YYEEEE. The CDR3 consists of 14 residues. CDR3 DNA: TGTGCCAGCAGCGCCACCGGGACAGCCTATGGCTGCACCTTC. Residues: CASSATGTAYGCTF.

This clonotype was detected a few times. This chain links TRBV7-2 with TRBJ1-1; possible D gene TRBD1, 5 bases. The CDR3 is 13 amino acids. V lost 5 bases, J lost 8 bases, and 15 bases lay in between. Per the germline V gene, CDR1 is SGHTA and CDR2 is FQGNSA. This CDR3 reads CASSPSGAREAFF. CDR3 DNA sequence: TGTGCCAGCAGCCCATCTGGGGCGCGGGAAGCTTTCTTT.

In its sample, this clonotype was seen a few times. The rearrangement joins TRBV2 to TRBJ1-1; D perhaps matches TRBD1 (6 bases). This CDR3 has 12 amino acids. V shed 7 bases and J shed 5 bases, with 11 bases lying between them. Germline V lookup: CDR1 SNHLY, CDR2 FYNNEI. The CDR3, as DNA: TGTGCCAGCACCGAGAGGGGGACTGAAGCTTTCTTT. It translates to CASTERGTEAFF.

This clonotype was seen more than once but under ten times. The rearrangement links TRBV7-2 to TRBJ1-1; D remains ambiguous. Trimming pared 5 bases from V and 3 bases from J, leaving 16 bases between. The germline V gene encodes CDR1 SGHTA and CDR2 FQGNSA. The CDR3 covers 15 residues. The CDR3 DNA follows: TGTGCCAGCAGCCCTGGAGGCAGGAGGGACACTGAAGCTTTCTTT. Translated, it gives CASSPGGRRDTEAFF.

The CDR3 protein is CASRRQGGHEQYF. Written as DNA, the CDR3 is TGTGCCAGCAGGCGACAGGGGGGACACGAGCAGTACTTC. The J gene is TRBJ2-7, the V gene TRBV6-1; 9 bases are shared with TRBD1. V trimming: 6 bases; J trimming: 5 bases; junction bases outside the gene matches: 5. This CDR3 is 13 amino acids long. Germline CDR1 MNHNS, CDR2 SASEGT.